This T cell receptor (beta chain) was found in a study of blood T cell repertoires in COVID-19. Study as a whole: Samples representing acute and convalescent COVID-19 were sourced from the United States, Italy and Spain. T cells, B-cell-depleted T cells, or PBMCs provided the cDNA or gDNA that served as material.

Followed longitudinally, the Seattle patients had been enrolled during active infection. Germline CDR1 is LNHDA and CDR2 is SQIVND (reference sequence). The ends were cut back, 4 bases at V and 0 bases at J, with 16 bases in the middle. The CDR3 extends over 17 amino acids. In the original processing: Cell counts per sample came from amplifying reference gene primers. The repertoire was sequenced with immunoSEQ multiplex PCR; TCRdb's copy has only in-frame clones and lacks some. V, J and clone size derive from that table, while D and trimming were established from the DNA sequence. The sample lists about 230,000 clones; just over 85% were seen once.

V is TRBV19 and J is TRBJ1-5; D possibly corresponds to TRBD1 (5 bases). The sample taken for sequencing was peripheral blood. The clonotype originates from a man aged 50-60 years with COVID-19, enrolled during active disease. The CDR3 region is CASSKLLIGGSNQPQHF. The CDR3 bases are TGTGCCAGTAGTAAATTACTTATCGGGGGTAGCAATCAGCCCCAGCATTTT. The variable domain in full, with the rest retrieved from reference TRBV19 and TRBJ1-5, is DGGITQSPKYLFRKEGQNVTLSCEQNLNHDAMYWYRQDPGQGLRLIYYSQIVNDFQKGDIAEGYSVSREKKESFPLTVTSAQKNPTAFYLCASSKLLIGGSNQPQHFGDGTRLSIL.